The 12 T cell receptor beta chains below all came from one sample that was sequenced in a study of cytomegalovirus exposure and HLA in healthy donors. Sequencing used immunoSEQ multiplex PCR; TCRdb keeps in-frame clones, though not all of them. Of approximately 150,000 clones listed, approximately 88% are singletons. The specimen was PBMCs. These TCRs come from a young man in good health and CMV-seropositive.

This clone came up a few times. The limits of the CDR3 on the DNA are not certain, so only TCRdb's listed CDR3 is given. The chain is built from TRBV6-5 and TRBJ1-1; the table's D call of TRBD1 was not tested on the DNA. The CDR3 is 14 amino acids long, termini counted. Germline lookup yields CDR1 MNHEY and CDR2 SVGAGI. The CDR3 protein is CASSFGTGAMGSFF.

This chain joins TRBV19 and TRBJ1-2; 9 bases line up with TRBD1. In germline, CDR1 is LNHDA, CDR2 SQIVND (reference sequence). The CDR3 loop spans 15 amino acids. Trimming took 6 bases from V and 5 from J; bases not matched to a gene: 10. This chain's CDR3 is CASRSGTGPAYGYTF. The DNA of the CDR3 is TGTGCCAGTAGATCCGGGACAGGGCCAGCATATGGCTACACCTTC.

The chain employs TRBV7-9 and TRBJ1-1, with TRBD1 matching over 8 bases. Trimming removed 4 bases from V and 6 bases from J; junction bases left unmatched: 7. The CDR3 loop spans 14 amino acids. Germline V lookup: CDR1 SEHNR, CDR2 FQNEAQ (reference sequence). Here the CDR3 reads CASSSEDRVAEAFF. Written as DNA, the CDR3 is TGTGCCAGCAGCTCGGAGGACAGGGTGGCTGAAGCTTTCTTT.

The rearrangement links TRBV27 to TRBJ1-1, with TRBD1 matching 7 bases. V lost 4 bases, J lost 4 bases, and 6 bases stayed unmatched. The CDR3 is 14 residues long. Looked up from germline, CDR1 is MNHEY and CDR2 is SMNVEV (reference sequence). The CDR3 sequence: CASSWDSFSTEAFF. The CDR3 bases are TGTGCCAGCAGTTGGGACAGCTTTAGCACTGAAGCTTTCTTT.

The chain links TRBV27 to TRBJ2-1; 14 nucleotides align to TRBD2. Looked up from germline, CDR1 is MNHEY and CDR2 is SMNVEV (reference sequence). The CDR3 has 17 amino acids. The J segment lost 0 bases and the V segment lost 7 bases, leaving 5 bases of the junction unmatched. This chain's CDR3 is CASTRLAGGPSYNEQFF. The CDR3 DNA sequence: TGTGCCAGCACAAGACTAGCGGGAGGGCCCTCCTACAATGAGCAGTTCTTC.

The chain recombines TRBV2 with TRBJ1-2, with 9 bases matching TRBD1. There are 16 residues in the CDR3. The germline V gene encodes CDR1 SNHLY and CDR2 FYNNEI. The V and J ends lost 10 bases and 5 bases, in that order; junction bases with no gene match: 17. The DNA for the CDR3 is TGTGCCACCGAAGGGACAGGGCCGACGCAGGGTTATGGCTACACCTTC. Amino acids: CATEGTGPTQGYGYTF. Using reference TRBV2 and TRBJ1-2 for the parts outside the CDR3, the full variable domain is EPEVTQTPSHQVTQMGQEVILRCVPISNHLYFYWYRQILGQKVEFLVSFYNNEISEKSEIFDDQFSVERPDGSNFTLKIRSTKLEDSAMYFCATEGTGPTQGYGYTFGSGTRLTVV.

The J gene is TRBJ1-6, the V gene TRBV9; 7 nucleotides align to TRBD1. Germline CDR1 and CDR2: SGDLS and YYNGEE. Trimming removed 1 base from V and 4 bases from J; junction bases left unmatched: 5. CDR3 length: 16 residues. CDR3 in amino acids: CASSVSSGQYNSPLHF. The CDR3 region has the DNA TGTGCCAGCAGCGTAAGCTCGGGACAGTATAATTCACCCCTCCACTTT.

The gene calls are TRBV9 and TRBJ2-2, with D unclear. The CDR3 totals 11 residues. Looked up from germline, CDR1 is SGDLS and CDR2 is YYNGEE. V was trimmed by 5 bases and J by 7 bases, leaving 6 bases between them. In nucleotides, the CDR3 is TGTGCCAGCAGTCAGTACGGGGAGCTGTTTTTT. It translates to CASSQYGELFF.

The chain links TRBV11-2 to TRBJ1-5; tentative D call: TRBD1 (5 bases). CDR3 length: 15 amino acids. The germline V and J ends were trimmed by 1 base and 3 bases, with 10 bases remaining between them. CDR1 and CDR2 from the germline V gene are SGHAT and FQNNGV. This chain's CDR3 is CASSLGFRDNQPQHF. As DNA, the CDR3 is TGTGCCAGCAGCTTAGGATTCAGGGACAATCAGCCCCAGCATTTT. Looking up the rest from reference TRBV11-2 and TRBJ1-5 gives the full variable domain: EAGVAQSPRYKIIEKRQSVAFWCNPISGHATLYWYQQILGQGPKLLIQFQNNGVVDDSQLPKDRFSAERLKGVDSTLKIQPAKLEDSAVYLCASSLGFRDNQPQHFGDGTRLSIL.

The genes are TRBV19 and TRBJ1-1; 8 positions agree with TRBD1. Trimming removed 7 bases from V and 5 bases from J; junction bases left unmatched: 9. The length of the CDR3 is 14 residues. The germline gives CDR1 LNHDA, CDR2 SQIVND (reference sequence). The CDR3 spells CASKTSQGGTEAFF. Written as DNA, the CDR3 is TGTGCCAGTAAGACGTCACAGGGGGGAACTGAAGCTTTCTTT. The variable domain in full, completed from reference TRBV19 and TRBJ1-1, reads DGGITQSPKYLFRKEGQNVTLSCEQNLNHDAMYWYRQDPGQGLRLIYYSQIVNDFQKGDIAEGYSVSREKKESFPLTVTSAQKNPTAFYLCASKTSQGGTEAFFGQGTRLTVV.

V and J are TRBV19 and TRBJ1-1; 7 bases are a match to TRBD1. The ends lost 1 base at V and 10 bases at J; junction bases unmatched: 12. In germline, CDR1 is LNHDA, CDR2 SQIVND (reference sequence). The CDR3 totals 15 residues. CDR3 region: CASSIGETGLIGAFF. The DNA of the CDR3 is TGTGCCAGTAGTATAGGAGAGACAGGGTTAATCGGAGCTTTCTTT.

The chain couples TRBV5-1 to TRBJ2-3; possibly TRBD1 for D (5 bases). This CDR3 has 14 residues. The germline V gene has CDR1 SGHRS and CDR2 YFSETQ. Trimming shortened V by 2 bases and J by 0 bases, and 7 bases separated the two germline ends. For the CDR3, the DNA is TGCGCCAGCAGCTTACGACAGAGCACAGATACGCAGTATTTT. Its translation: CASSLRQSTDTQYF. The whole variable domain, filled in from reference TRBV5-1 and TRBJ2-3, reads KAGVTQTPRYLIKTRGQQVTLSCSPISGHRSVSWYQQTPGQGLQFLFEYFSETQRNKGNFPGRFSGRQFSNSRSEMNVSTLELGDSALYLCASSLRQSTDTQYFGPGTRLTVL.